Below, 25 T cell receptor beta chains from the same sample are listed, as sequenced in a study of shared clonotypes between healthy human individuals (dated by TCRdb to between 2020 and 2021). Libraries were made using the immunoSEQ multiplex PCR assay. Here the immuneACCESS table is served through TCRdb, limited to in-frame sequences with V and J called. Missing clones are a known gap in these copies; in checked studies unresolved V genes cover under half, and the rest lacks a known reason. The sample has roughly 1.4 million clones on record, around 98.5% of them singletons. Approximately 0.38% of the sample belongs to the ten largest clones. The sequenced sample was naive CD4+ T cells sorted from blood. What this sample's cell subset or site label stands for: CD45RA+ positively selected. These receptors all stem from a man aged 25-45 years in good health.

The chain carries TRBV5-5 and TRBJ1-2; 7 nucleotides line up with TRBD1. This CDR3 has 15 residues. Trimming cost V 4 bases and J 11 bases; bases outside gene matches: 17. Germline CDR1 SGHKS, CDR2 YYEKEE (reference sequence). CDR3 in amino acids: CASSATGVVRSYYTF. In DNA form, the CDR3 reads TGTGCCAGCAGCGCTACAGGGGTTGTTCGTTCTTATTACACCTTC.

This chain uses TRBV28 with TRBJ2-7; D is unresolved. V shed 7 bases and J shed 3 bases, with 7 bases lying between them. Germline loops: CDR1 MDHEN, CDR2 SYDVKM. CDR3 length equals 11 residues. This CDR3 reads CASKWGYEQYF. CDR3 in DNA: TGTGCCAGCAAATGGGGCTACGAGCAGTACTTC. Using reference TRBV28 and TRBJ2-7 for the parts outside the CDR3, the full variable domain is DVKVTQSSRYLVKRTGEKVFLECVQDMDHENMFWYRQDPGLGLRLIYFSYDVKMKEKGDIPEGYSVSREKKERFSLILESASTNQTSMYLCASKWGYEQYFGPGTRLTVT.

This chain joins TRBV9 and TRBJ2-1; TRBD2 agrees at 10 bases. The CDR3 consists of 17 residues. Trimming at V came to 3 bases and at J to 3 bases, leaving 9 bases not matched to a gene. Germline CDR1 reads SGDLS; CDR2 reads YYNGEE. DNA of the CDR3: TGTGCCAGCAGCGCTCCGCGGACTAGCGGAATCTACAATGAGCAGTTCTTC. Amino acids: CASSAPRTSGIYNEQFF.

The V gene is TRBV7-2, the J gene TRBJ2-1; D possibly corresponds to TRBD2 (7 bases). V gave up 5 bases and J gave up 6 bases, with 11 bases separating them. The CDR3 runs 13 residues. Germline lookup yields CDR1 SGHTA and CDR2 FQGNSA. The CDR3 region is CASSRGAVNEQFF. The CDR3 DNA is TGTGCCAGCAGCCGGGGGGCGGTCAATGAGCAGTTCTTC.

In DNA, the CDR3 is TGTGCCAGCAGCTTTCGAGGTACGGGTGAAAAACTGTTTTTT. This translates into CASSFRGTGEKLFF. This chain connects TRBV7-2 to TRBJ1-4; unclear D gene. CDR1 and CDR2 from the germline V gene are SGHTA and FQGNSA. V was clipped by 3 bases and J by 7 bases, with 12 bases between them. The CDR3 totals 14 residues.

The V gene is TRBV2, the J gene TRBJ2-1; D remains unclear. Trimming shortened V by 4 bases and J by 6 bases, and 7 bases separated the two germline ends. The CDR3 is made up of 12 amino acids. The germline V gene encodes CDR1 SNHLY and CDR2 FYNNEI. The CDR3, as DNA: TGTGCCAGCAGTGTAGGGTTCAATGAGCAGTTCTTC. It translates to CASSVGFNEQFF.

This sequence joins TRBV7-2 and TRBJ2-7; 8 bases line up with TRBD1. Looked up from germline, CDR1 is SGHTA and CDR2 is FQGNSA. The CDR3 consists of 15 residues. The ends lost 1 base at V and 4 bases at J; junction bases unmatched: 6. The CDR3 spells CASSLDRDRWYEQYF. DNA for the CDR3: TGTGCCAGCAGCTTAGATAGGGACAGGTGGTACGAGCAGTACTTC.

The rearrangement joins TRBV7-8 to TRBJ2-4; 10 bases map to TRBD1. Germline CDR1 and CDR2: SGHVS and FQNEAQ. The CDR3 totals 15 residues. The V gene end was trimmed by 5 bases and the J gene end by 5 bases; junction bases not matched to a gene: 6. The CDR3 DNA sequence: TGTGCCAGCAGCCCCCGGGACAGGGGCCAAAACATTCAGTACTTC. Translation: CASSPRDRGQNIQYF. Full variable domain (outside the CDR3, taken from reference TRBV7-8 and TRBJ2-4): GAGVSQSPRYKVAKRGQDVALRCDPISGHVSLFWYQQALGQGPEFLTYFQNEAQLDKSGLPSDRFFAERPEGSVSTLKIQRTQQEDSAVYLCASSPRDRGQNIQYFGAGTRLSVL.

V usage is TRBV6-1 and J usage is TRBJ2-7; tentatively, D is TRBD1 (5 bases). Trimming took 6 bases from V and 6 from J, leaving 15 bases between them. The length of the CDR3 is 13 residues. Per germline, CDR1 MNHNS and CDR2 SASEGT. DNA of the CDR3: TGTGCCAGCAGCCCACCCCATGACAGCGAGCAGTACTTC. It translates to CASSPPHDSEQYF.

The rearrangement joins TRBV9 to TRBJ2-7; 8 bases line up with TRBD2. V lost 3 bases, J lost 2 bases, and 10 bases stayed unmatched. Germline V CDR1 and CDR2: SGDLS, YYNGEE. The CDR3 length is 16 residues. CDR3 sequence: CASSESHSGVTYEQYF. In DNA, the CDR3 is TGTGCCAGCAGCGAATCTCATAGCGGGGTCACCTACGAGCAGTACTTC.

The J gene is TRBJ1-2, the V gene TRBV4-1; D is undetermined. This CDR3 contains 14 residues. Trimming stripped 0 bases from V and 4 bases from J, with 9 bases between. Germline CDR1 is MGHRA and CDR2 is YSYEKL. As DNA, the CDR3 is TGCGCCAGCAGCCAAGAGCGCAGAGCCTATGGCTACACCTTC. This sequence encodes CASSQERRAYGYTF.

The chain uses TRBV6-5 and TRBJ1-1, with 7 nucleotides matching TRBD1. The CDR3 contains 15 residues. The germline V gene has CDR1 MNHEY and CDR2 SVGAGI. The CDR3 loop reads CSSGEGGGWNTEAFF. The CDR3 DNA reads TGTTCAAGCGGGGAAGGGGGCGGTTGGAACACTGAAGCTTTCTTT.

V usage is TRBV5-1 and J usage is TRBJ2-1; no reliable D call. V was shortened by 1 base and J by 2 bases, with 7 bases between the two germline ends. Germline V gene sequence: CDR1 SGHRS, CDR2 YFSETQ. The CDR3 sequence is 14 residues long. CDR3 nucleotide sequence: TGCGCCAGCAGCTTGCAGGTTACCTACAATGAGCAGTTCTTC. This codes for CASSLQVTYNEQFF. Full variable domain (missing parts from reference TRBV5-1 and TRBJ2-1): KAGVTQTPRYLIKTRGQQVTLSCSPISGHRSVSWYQQTPGQGLQFLFEYFSETQRNKGNFPGRFSGRQFSNSRSEMNVSTLELGDSALYLCASSLQVTYNEQFFGPGTRLTVL.

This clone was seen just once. This CDR3 is CSVGGGRDYGYTF. DNA of the CDR3: TGCAGCGTTGGGGGAGGGAGGGACTATGGCTACACCTTC. The chain is built from TRBV29-1 and TRBJ1-2; D is unclear. This CDR3 spans 13 amino acids. V was trimmed by 4 bases and J by 3 bases, leaving 12 bases between them. The germline V gene has CDR1 SQVTM and CDR2 ANQGSEA.

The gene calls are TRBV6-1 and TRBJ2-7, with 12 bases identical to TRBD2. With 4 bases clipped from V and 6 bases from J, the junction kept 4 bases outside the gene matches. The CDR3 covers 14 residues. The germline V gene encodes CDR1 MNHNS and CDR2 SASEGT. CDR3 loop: CASSALAGGAEQYF. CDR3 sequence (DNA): TGTGCCAGCAGTGCGCTAGCGGGAGGGGCCGAGCAGTACTTC.

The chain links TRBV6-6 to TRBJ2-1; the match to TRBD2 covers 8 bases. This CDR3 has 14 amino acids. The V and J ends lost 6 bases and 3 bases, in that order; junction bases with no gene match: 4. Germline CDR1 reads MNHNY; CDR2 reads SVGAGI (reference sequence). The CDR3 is CASRREGVYNEQFF. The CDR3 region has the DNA TGTGCCAGCAGACGGGAGGGGGTCTACAATGAGCAGTTCTTC.

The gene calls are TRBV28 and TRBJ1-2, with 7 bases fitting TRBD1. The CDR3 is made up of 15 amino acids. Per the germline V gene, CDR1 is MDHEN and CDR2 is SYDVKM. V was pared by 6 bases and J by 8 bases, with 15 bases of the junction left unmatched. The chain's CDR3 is CASSTQRGRTGGYTF. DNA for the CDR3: TGTGCCAGCAGCACCCAAAGGGGGCGTACGGGAGGCTACACCTTC.

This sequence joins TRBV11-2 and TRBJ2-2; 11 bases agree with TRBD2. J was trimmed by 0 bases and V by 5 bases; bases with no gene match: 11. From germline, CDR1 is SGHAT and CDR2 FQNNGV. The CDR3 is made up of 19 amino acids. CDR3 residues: CASSRFSGRAFSNTGELFF. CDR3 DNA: TGTGCCAGCAGCCGGTTTAGCGGGAGGGCTTTTTCGAACACCGGGGAGCTGTTTTTT.

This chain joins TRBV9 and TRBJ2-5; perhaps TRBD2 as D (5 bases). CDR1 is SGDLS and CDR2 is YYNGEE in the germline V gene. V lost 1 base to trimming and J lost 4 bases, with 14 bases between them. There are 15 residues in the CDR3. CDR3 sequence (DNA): TGTGCCAGCAGCGTATCCCCCATTGGAGGAGAGACCCAGTACTTC. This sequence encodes CASSVSPIGGETQYF.

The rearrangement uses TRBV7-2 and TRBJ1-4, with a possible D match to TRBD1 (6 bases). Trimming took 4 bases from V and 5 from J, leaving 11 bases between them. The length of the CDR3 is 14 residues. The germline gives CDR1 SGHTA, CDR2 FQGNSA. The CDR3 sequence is CASSSAGVNEKLFF. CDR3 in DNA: TGTGCCAGCAGCTCCGCAGGGGTCAATGAAAAACTGTTTTTT.

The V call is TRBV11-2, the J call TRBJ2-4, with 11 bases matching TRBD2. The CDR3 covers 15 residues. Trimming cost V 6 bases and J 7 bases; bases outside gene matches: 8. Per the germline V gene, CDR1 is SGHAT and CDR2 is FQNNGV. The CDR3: CASSRTSGSTNIQYF. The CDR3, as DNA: TGTGCCAGCAGTCGTACTAGCGGGAGTACTAACATTCAGTACTTC.

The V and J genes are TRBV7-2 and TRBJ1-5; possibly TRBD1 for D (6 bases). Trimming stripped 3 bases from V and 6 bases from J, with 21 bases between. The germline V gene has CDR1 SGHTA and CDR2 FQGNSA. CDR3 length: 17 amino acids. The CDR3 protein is CASSLVFRSGVGQPQHF. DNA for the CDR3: TGTGCCAGCAGCTTGGTATTTCGGTCAGGGGTAGGTCAGCCCCAGCATTTT.

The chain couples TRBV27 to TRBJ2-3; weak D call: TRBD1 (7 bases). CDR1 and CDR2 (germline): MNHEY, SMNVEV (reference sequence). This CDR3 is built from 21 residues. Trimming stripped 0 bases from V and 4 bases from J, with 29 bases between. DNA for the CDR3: TGTGCCAGCAGTTTATCGAGGGCAGGGGGGCGGCTTCCCTTAGGCTCAGATACGCAGTATTTT. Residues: CASSLSRAGGRLPLGSDTQYF.

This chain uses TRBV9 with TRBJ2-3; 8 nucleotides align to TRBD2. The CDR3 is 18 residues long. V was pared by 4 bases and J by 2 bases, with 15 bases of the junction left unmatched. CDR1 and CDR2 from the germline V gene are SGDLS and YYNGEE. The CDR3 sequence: CASSPGRGGRTSTDTQYF. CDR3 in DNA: TGTGCCAGCAGCCCCGGGAGGGGCGGGAGGACGTCCACAGATACGCAGTATTTT.

CDR3 bases: TGTGCCAGCTCACCCCGGGACGGGGATCAGCCCCAGCATTTT. It specifies CASSPRDGDQPQHF. The V gene is TRBV18, the J gene TRBJ1-5, with D perhaps matching TRBD1 (5 bases). Germline V lookup: CDR1 KGHSH, CDR2 LQKENI. The CDR3 loop spans 14 amino acids. The V gene lost 3 bases and the J gene lost 5 bases, with 11 bases spanning the gap.